This entry concerns a single TCR beta chain. The data stem from a study of T cell clusters in autoimmune cytopenias. Multiplex touch-down PCR amplified TRB using TRB-A and TRB-B pools in one tube. TCRdb re-analyzed the multiplex PCR reads; it lists each CDR3 protein once, without DNA. The clone table shows some 5,700 distinct CDR3 sequences, with the ten largest holding about two fifths. TRB amplification used approximately 270 ng of peripheral blood genomic DNA. The same sample was also studied in work on T cell repertoires in aging, cancer and after chemotherapy. That report adds: Untreated cancer patients had significantly lower blood TCR diversity than age-matched healthy donors.

The TCR sequence derives from a human donor in good health. Sequenced input: peripheral blood.

CDR3 sequence reads: CATSQGDGFNQPQHF. J is TRBJ1-5 and V is TRBV24-1; the D call from TCRdb, TRBD1, cannot be confirmed without DNA. Germline CDR1 reads KGHDR; CDR2 reads SFDVKD. The CDR3 extends over 15 amino acids.